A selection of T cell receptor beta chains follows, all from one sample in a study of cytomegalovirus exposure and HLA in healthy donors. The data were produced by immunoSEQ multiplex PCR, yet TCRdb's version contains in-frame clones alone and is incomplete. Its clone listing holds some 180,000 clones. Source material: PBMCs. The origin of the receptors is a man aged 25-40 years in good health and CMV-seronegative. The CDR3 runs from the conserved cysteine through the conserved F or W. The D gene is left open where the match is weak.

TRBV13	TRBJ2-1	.	CASSPPPRPSSYNEQFF	TGTGCCAGCAGCCCACCCCCCAGGCCGAGCTCCTACAATGAGCAGTTCTTC
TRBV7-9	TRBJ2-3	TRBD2	CASSQGLADTDTQYF	TGTGCCAGCAGCCAGGGACTAGCGGACACAGATACGCAGTATTTT
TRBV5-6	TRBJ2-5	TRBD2	CASSQVLAGRETQYF	TGTGCCAGCAGCCAAGTACTAGCGGGACGGGAGACCCAGTACTTC
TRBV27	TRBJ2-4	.	CASSLLGVSGKNIQYF	TGTGCCAGCAGTCTCCTAGGAGTGTCTGGCAAAAACATTCAGTACTTC
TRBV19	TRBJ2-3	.	CASASSLAQTDTQYF	TGTGCCAGTGCCAGCTCGCTAGCGCAGACAGATACGCAGTATTTT
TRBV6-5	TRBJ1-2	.	CASSYAGANYGYTF	TGTGCCAGCAGTTACGCCGGAGCTAACTATGGCTACACCTTC
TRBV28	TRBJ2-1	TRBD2	CASSHTSGSVYNEQFF	TGTGCCAGCAGTCATACTAGCGGGAGTGTGTACAATGAGCAGTTCTTC
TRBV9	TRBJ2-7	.	CASSVVLEGSEQYF	TGTGCCAGCAGCGTAGTATTAGAGGGATCCGAGCAGTACTTC
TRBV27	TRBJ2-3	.	CASSLRGALVTDTQYF	TGTGCCAGCAGTTTAAGAGGAGCACTAGTCACAGATACGCAGTATTTT
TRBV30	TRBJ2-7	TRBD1	CAWSAGTVRYEQYF	TGTGCCTGGAGTGCCGGGACAGTGCGCTACGAGCAGTACTTC
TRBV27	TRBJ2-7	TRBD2	CASSLAGELYEQYF	TGTGCCAGCAGTTTAGCGGGAGAGCTCTACGAGCAGTACTTC
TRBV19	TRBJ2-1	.	CASSVTGNHEQFF	TGTGCCAGTAGTGTCACAGGGAACCATGAGCAGTTCTTC
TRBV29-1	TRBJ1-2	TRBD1	CSVESPGGSYGYTF	TGCAGCGTTGAATCCCCAGGGGGAAGCTATGGCTACACCTTC
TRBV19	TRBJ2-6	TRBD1	CATRDRDSGANVLTF	TGTGCCACCAGGGACAGAGACTCTGGGGCCAACGTCCTGACTTTC
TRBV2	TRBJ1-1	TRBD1	CASPGGRVVNTEAFF	TGTGCCAGCCCAGGGGGGCGCGTTGTGAACACTGAAGCTTTCTTT
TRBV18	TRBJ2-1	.	CASSPRSWDTPFF	TGTGCCAGCTCACCACGTTCGTGGGACACCCCTTTCTTC
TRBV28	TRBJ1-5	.	CASSLRQGNQPQHF	TGTGCCAGCAGTTTACGGCAGGGGAATCAGCCCCAGCATTTT
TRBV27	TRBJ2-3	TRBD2	CASSHSGLRADTQYF	TGTGCCAGCAGTCATAGCGGGTTGAGGGCAGATACGCAGTATTTT
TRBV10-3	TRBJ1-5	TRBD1	CAISDDRGRNQPQHF	TGTGCCATTAGCGACGACAGGGGGCGCAATCAGCCCCAGCATTTT
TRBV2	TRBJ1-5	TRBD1	CASSEAGQGTRGNQPQHF	TGTGCCAGCAGTGAAGCGGGACAGGGGACACGGGGCAATCAGCCCCAGCATTTT
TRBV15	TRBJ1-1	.	CATRGGASNTEAFF	TGTGCCACCAGAGGCGGGGCGTCGAACACTGAAGCTTTCTTT
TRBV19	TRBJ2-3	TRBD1	CASIRTGGGTDTQYF	TGTGCCAGTATACGGACAGGGGGCGGCACAGATACGCAGTATTTT
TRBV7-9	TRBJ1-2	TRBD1	CASSLAGTGLDGYTF	TGTGCCAGCAGCTTAGCGGGGACAGGGTTGGATGGCTACACCTTC
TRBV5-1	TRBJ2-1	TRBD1	CASRVGQGANNEQFF	TGCGCCAGCAGGGTGGGACAGGGGGCGAACAATGAGCAGTTCTTC
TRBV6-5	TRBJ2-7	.	CASTRSGRLYEQYF	TGTGCCAGCACCCGCAGCGGGCGCCTATACGAGCAGTACTTC
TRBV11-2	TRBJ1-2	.	CASSPRDQAGYTF	TGTGCCAGCAGCCCGCGGGACCAAGCGGGCTACACCTTC
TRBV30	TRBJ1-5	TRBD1	CAWSNGQGSQPQHF	TGTGCCTGGAGTAATGGACAGGGAAGTCAGCCCCAGCATTTT
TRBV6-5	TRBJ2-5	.	CASSKRPGSRTQYF	TGTGCCAGCAGTAAACGTCCAGGGTCCCGTACCCAGTACTTC
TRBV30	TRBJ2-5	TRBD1	CAWSGTAEETQYF	TGTGCCTGGAGCGGGACAGCTGAAGAGACCCAGTACTTC
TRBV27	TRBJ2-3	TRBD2	CASTPAGGLYTQYF	TGTGCCAGCACTCCAGCGGGAGGCTTATATACGCAGTATTTT